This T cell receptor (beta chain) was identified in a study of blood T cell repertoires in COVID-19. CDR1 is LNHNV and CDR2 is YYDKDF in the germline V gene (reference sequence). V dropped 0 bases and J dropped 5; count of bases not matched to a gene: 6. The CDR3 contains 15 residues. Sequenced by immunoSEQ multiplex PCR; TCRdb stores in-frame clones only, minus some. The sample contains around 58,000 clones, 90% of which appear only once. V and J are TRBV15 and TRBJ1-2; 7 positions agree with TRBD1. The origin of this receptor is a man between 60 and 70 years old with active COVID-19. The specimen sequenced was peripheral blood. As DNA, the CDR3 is TGTGCCACCAGCAGAGATCAAGGGACAGCATATGGCTACACCTTC. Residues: CATSRDQGTAYGYTF.